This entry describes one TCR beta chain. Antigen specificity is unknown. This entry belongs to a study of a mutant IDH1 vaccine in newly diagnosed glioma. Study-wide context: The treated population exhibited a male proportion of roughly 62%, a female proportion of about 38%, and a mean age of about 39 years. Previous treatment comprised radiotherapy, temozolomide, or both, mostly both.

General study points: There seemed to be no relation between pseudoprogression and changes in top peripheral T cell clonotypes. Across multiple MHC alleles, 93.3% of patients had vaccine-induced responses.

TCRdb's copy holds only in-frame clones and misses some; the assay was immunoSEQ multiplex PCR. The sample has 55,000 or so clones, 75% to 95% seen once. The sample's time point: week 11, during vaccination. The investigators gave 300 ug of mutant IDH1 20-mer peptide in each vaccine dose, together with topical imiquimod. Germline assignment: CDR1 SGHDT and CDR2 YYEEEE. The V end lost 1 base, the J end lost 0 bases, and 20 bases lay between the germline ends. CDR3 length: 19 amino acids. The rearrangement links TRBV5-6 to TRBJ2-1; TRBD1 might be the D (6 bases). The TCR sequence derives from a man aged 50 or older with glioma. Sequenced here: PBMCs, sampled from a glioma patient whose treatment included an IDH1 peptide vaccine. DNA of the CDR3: TGTGCCAGCAGCTTGATCGGACAGAGTCCTCAAAGCTCCTACAATGAGCAGTTCTTC. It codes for CASSLIGQSPQSSYNEQFF.